This is a list of T cell receptor beta chains from one sample in a study of cytomegalovirus exposure and HLA in healthy donors. Only in-frame clones appear in the TCRdb table, and some are missing; sequencing was by immunoSEQ multiplex PCR. This sample has over 110,000 clones, with over 70% found just once. Input material: PBMCs. These receptors were taken from a man between 18 and 29 years old in good health and CMV-seronegative. The CDR3 runs from the conserved cysteine through the conserved F or W. The order of the fields is clone size, V gene, J gene, CDR3 protein. Clone size appears in some rows only: once, few, many, or a class for an expanded clone.

few,TRBV27,TRBJ1-1,CASSNLATEAFF
-,TRBV5-1,TRBJ2-3,CASSLALADTQYF
few,TRBV6-5,TRBJ1-2,CASSYATDRGYGYTF
once,TRBV5-1,TRBJ1-1,CASSPGVETEAFF
-,TRBV10-3,TRBJ1-3,CAISESQVGNTIYF
once,TRBV19,TRBJ2-7,CASSISFQGELIYYEQYF
-,TRBV7-9,TRBJ2-7,CASSFSGGTSYEQYF
-,TRBV6-6,TRBJ1-2,CASTGGLADGYTF
-,TRBV5-1,TRBJ1-1,CASSVAGGGTEAFF
-,TRBV30,TRBJ2-1,CAWSIVRGNEQFF
few,TRBV29-1,TRBJ2-3,CSVPPGVLDYFRDTQYF
-,TRBV6-5,TRBJ1-2,CASSLLGQGGGYTF
-,TRBV12-5,TRBJ2-1,CASAGPLAGGSSYNEQFF
-,TRBV25-1,TRBJ2-2,CASKGSGGAGTGELFF
-,TRBV7-9,-,CASSLSMGFPSYEQYF
few,TRBV7-9,TRBJ2-1,CASSRGTAPNLNEQFF
once,TRBV5-1,TRBJ2-5,CASRRAQETQYF
-,TRBV4-3,TRBJ2-7,CASSQGRESPQYF
-,TRBV7-2,TRBJ2-3,CASSLATGADTQYF
-,TRBV7-2,TRBJ2-1,CASTIQGYEQFF
-,TRBV5-1,TRBJ1-3,CASSWRDSYSGNTIYF
-,TRBV27,TRBJ2-7,CASSLGTAPTAEQYF
-,TRBV29-1,TRBJ1-2,CSVGDRGDYIEGYTF
-,TRBV29-1,TRBJ2-5,CSLLGTGQETQYF
-,TRBV19,TRBJ2-1,CASSPTRDSSSYNEQFF
-,TRBV11-2,TRBJ1-2,CASTTGGGSYGYTF
-,TRBV10-3,-,CAISGGQGAAYEQYF
-,TRBV7-2,TRBJ2-1,CASSLAAGGHNEQFF
-,TRBV10-1,TRBJ2-7,CASSDPTGPSSYEQYF
-,TRBV10-3,TRBJ2-7,CAITPRQGSYEQYF
-,TRBV10-3,TRBJ1-1,CAISESRALTEAFF
once,TRBV6-1,TRBJ2-5,CASGFSLQETQYF
once,TRBV7-3,TRBJ1-2,CASSLTGSGSGYTF
few,TRBV6-6,TRBJ2-7,CASSSTASYEQYF
-,TRBV7-2,TRBJ2-7,CASSLALGGEQYF
-,TRBV9,TRBJ1-1,CASSVDLQGKTEAFF
few,TRBV2,TRBJ1-3,CASSANSGNTIYF
-,TRBV27,TRBJ2-7,CASILGREQYF
-,TRBV12-5,TRBJ1-6,CASGLVKTGSSYNSPLHF
-,TRBV15,TRBJ1-1,CATSRPSDSGNTEAFF
many,TRBV5-1,TRBJ1-1,CASSQENRGRTEAFF
-,TRBV2,TRBJ1-1,CASSEQGGGITEAFF
few,TRBV7-8,TRBJ2-7,CASSLNPQAGGYEQYF
-,TRBV5-6,TRBJ1-4,CASSLGTGSREKLFF
-,TRBV7-9,TRBJ2-3,CASSLSARADTQYF
-,TRBV11-2,TRBJ2-7,CASSSFPSFYEQYF
-,TRBV7-9,TRBJ1-2,CASSPGWGQGADGYTF
-,TRBV18,TRBJ1-2,CASSPQGNYGYTF
-,TRBV15,-,CATSRDPGLAGGHPHEQYF
few,TRBV5-1,TRBJ1-4,CASSWDRGREKLFF
few,TRBV30,TRBJ1-1,CAWSIRSNTEAFF
few,TRBV4-2,TRBJ1-1,CASSQPPGQPLNTEAFF
-,TRBV5-1,TRBJ2-3,CASSAGQGRDTQYF
-,TRBV23-1,TRBJ1-1,CASSRPSRGTEAFF
-,TRBV19,-,CASSPPGPQGSYEQYF
-,TRBV9,TRBJ2-1,CASSAVNGLLSEQFF
-,TRBV7-9,TRBJ2-7,CSSSLAAYEQYF
-,TRBV27,TRBJ2-1,CASSPTGGAYNEQFF